These 3 T cell receptor beta chains share one sample of origin, sequenced in a study of T-cell memory formation after mild COVID-19. TCRdb passed the 5' RACE reads through MiXCR, listing each CDR3 protein once. The repertoire holds around 130,000 distinct CDR3 sequences, with about 6.5% as singletons. Sequenced input: PBMCs or a T cell subset sorted from them (not recorded which). The source of these receptors is an adult woman who had mild COVID-19 (a few samples of this study predate the infection). Cell type and time point are not known.

This clonotype has at least ten counts. V is TRBV7-6 and J is TRBJ2-1; TRBD2 matches at 9 bases. Losses at the gene ends were 5 bases for V and 0 bases for J; bases not matched to a gene: 8. Germline assignment: CDR1 SGHVS and CDR2 FNYEAQ. The CDR3 length is 17 residues. The CDR3, as DNA: TGTGCCAGCAGCCCCGGGAGTAGCGGGAGCTCCTACAATGAGCAGTTCTTC. Translated, it gives CASSPGSSGSSYNEQFF.

This sequence joins TRBV7-2 and TRBJ2-7; 10 positions match TRBD2. The CDR3 is 18 amino acids. Germline assignment: CDR1 SGHTA and CDR2 FQGNSA. V trimming: 1 base; J trimming: 0 bases; junction bases outside the gene matches: 9. The CDR3 loop reads CASSLVTSGITRSYEQYF. The DNA of the CDR3 is TGTGCCAGCAGCTTAGTTACTAGCGGGATAACACGCTCCTACGAGCAGTACTTC.

This clonotype has a count of ten or more. The J gene is TRBJ1-2, the V gene TRBV30, with no clear D. Germline lookup yields CDR1 GTSNPN and CDR2 SVGIG (reference sequence). The CDR3 is 12 residues long. The germline V and J ends were trimmed by 2 bases and 7 bases, with 11 bases remaining between them. CDR3 residues: CAWSTGMGGYTF. DNA for the CDR3: TGTGCCTGGAGTACGGGTATGGGTGGCTACACCTTC.